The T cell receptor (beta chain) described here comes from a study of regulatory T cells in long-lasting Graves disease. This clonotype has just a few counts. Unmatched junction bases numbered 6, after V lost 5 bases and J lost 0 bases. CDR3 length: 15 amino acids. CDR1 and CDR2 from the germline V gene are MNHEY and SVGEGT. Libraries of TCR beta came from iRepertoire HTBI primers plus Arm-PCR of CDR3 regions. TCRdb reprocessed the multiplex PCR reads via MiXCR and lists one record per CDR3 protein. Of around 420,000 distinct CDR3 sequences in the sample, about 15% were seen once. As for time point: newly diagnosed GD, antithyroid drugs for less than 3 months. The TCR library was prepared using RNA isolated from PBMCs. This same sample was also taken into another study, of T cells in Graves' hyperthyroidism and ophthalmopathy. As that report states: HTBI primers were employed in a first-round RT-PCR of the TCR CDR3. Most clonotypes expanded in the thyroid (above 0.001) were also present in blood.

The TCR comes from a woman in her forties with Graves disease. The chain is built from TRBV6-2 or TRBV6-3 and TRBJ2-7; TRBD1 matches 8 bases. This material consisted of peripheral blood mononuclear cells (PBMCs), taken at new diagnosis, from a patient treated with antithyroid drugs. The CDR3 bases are TGTGCCAGCAGTGAACGGGACAGGAGCTCCTACGAGCAGTACTTC. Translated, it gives CASSERDRSSYEQYF.